One and the same sample provided the 10 T cell receptor beta chains below, sequenced in a study of blood T cell repertoires in COVID-19. Some clones are missing from TCRdb's copy, which holds only in-frame ones; the method was immunoSEQ multiplex PCR. The data contain fewer than 200,000 clones, about 83% of them singletons. The sequenced sample consisted of PBMCs or T cells enriched from blood (not recorded which). The receptors were sampled from a woman aged 50 to 65 in a cohort exposed to, infected with or recovered from COVID-19 (not recorded which).

J is TRBJ2-7 and V is TRBV28, with 10 bases aligning to TRBD1. The CDR3 sequence is 13 residues long. Germline V gives CDR1 MDHEN, CDR2 SYDVKM. V shed 7 bases and J 4 bases; nucleotides not matched to a gene: 4. The chain's CDR3 is CASKGQGSYEQYF. For the CDR3, the DNA is TGTGCCAGCAAGGGACAGGGGAGTTACGAGCAGTACTTC.

The chain couples TRBV29-1 to TRBJ2-1, with unresolved D. This CDR3 has 10 residues. Germline V gives CDR1 SQVTM, CDR2 ANQGSEA. The V end lost 6 bases, the J end lost 4 bases, and 4 bases lay between the germline ends. The CDR3 nucleotides read TGCAGCGTCCAATACAATGAGCAGTTCTTC. It is translated as CSVQYNEQFF.

The chain is built from TRBV7-9 and TRBJ1-2, with D maybe TRBD1 (6 bases). The CDR3 length is 17 residues. V lost 5 bases and J lost 5, with 24 bases in between. Per the germline V gene, CDR1 is SEHNR and CDR2 is FQNEAQ (reference sequence). In DNA form, the CDR3 reads TGTGCCAGCAGCCCCCCGACCGGACAGCTATTCGTTTATGGCTACACCTTC. Protein product: CASSPPTGQLFVYGYTF.

The chain carries TRBV7-2 and TRBJ2-7, with TRBD2 matching 11 bases. V lost 5 bases to trimming and J lost 5 bases; unmatched junction nucleotides: 8. The length of the CDR3 is 15 residues. The germline CDR1 and CDR2 sequences are SGHTA and FQGNSA. CDR3 sequence: CASSQLAGVGNEQYF. As DNA, the CDR3 is TGTGCCAGCAGCCAACTAGCGGGGGTGGGCAACGAGCAGTACTTC.

V usage is TRBV18 and J usage is TRBJ1-1; perhaps TRBD1 as D (5 bases). Trimming pared 6 bases from V and 1 base from J, leaving 33 bases between. The CDR3 covers 21 residues. Germline CDR1 is KGHSH and CDR2 is LQKENI. The CDR3 loop is CASSLLAAPRGTTGGNTEAFF. Here the CDR3 DNA reads TGTGCCAGCTCGCTCCTCGCAGCCCCGCGGGGTACTACCGGGGGGAACACTGAAGCTTTCTTT.

The chain carries TRBV28 and TRBJ2-5, with 11 positions matching TRBD2. The CDR3 sequence is 18 residues long. J was trimmed by 5 bases and V by 8 bases; bases with no gene match: 19. CDR1 is MDHEN and CDR2 is SYDVKM in the germline V gene. Written as DNA, the CDR3 is TGTGCCAGCCACCCACCACGATTAGCGGGGGGGCCCGGGGAGACCCAGTACTTC. This translates into CASHPPRLAGGPGETQYF.

The rearrangement links TRBV5-4 to TRBJ2-2; D possibly corresponds to TRBD2 (6 bases). The CDR3 is 18 residues long. V lost 6 bases and J 6 bases, leaving 27 bases between the germline ends. Germline V gene lookup returns CDR1 SGHNT and CDR2 YYREEE (reference sequence). The CDR3: CASTRRPPGVSGSGELFF. DNA for the CDR3: TGTGCCAGCACCCGCCGGCCTCCGGGAGTAAGTGGGTCCGGGGAGCTGTTTTTT.

V gene TRBV7-8 combines with J gene TRBJ1-3; possible D gene TRBD1, 5 bases. Germline CDR1 reads SGHVS; CDR2 reads FQNEAQ. V dropped 0 bases and J dropped 2 bases, with 11 bases sitting between them. This CDR3 spans 16 amino acids. CDR3 sequence: CASSLASREAGNTIYF. The DNA of the CDR3 is TGTGCCAGCAGCTTAGCAAGCAGGGAGGCTGGAAACACCATATATTTT.

The J gene is TRBJ1-1, the V gene TRBV5-1, with 9 nucleotides matching TRBD1. The CDR3 consists of 15 residues. The junction had 7 bases not matched to a gene; V was cut back by 1 base and J by 6 bases. Germline CDR1 reads SGHRS; CDR2 reads YFSETQ. The CDR3 coding sequence is TGCGCCAGCAGCTTGCCGGGACAGGGTGTTCCTGAAGCTTTCTTT. Protein: CASSLPGQGVPEAFF.

This clone has a single count. DNA of the CDR3: TGTGCCGCAGACTACGGTTCTAGCACAGATACGCAGTATTTT. The encoded protein is CAADYGSSTDTQYF. V usage is TRBV6-5 and J usage is TRBJ2-3, with a possible D match to TRBD2 (5 bases). Trimming left V 11 bases short and J 0 bases short, with 15 bases between. The CDR3 sequence is 14 residues long. Germline V gene lookup returns CDR1 MNHEY and CDR2 SVGAGI.